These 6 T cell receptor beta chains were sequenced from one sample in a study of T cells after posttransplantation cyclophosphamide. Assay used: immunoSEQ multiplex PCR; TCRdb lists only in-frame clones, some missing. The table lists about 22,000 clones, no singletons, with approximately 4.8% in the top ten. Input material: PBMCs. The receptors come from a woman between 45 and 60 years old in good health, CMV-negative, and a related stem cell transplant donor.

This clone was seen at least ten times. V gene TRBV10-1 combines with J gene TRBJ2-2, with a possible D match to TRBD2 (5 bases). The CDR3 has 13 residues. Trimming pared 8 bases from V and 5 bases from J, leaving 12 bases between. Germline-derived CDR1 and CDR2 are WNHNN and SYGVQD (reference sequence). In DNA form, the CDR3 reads TGCGCCAGCCGTACTAGGATTACCGGGGAGCTGTTTTTT. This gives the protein CASRTRITGELFF.

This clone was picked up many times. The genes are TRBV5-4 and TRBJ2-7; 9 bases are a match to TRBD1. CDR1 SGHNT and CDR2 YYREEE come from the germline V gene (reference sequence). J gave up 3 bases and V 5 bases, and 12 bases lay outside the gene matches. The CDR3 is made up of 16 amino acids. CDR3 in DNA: TGTGCCAGCAGACGTGCGGGGCGGGACAGGGTCTACGAGCAGTACTTC. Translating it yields CASRRAGRDRVYEQYF.

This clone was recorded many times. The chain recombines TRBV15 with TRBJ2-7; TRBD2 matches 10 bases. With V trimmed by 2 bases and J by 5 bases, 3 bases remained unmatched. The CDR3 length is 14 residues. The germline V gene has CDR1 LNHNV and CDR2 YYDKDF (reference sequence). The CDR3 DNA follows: TGTGCCACCAGCAGAAGCGGGGGGGCCGACGAGCAGTACTTC. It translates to CATSRSGGADEQYF.

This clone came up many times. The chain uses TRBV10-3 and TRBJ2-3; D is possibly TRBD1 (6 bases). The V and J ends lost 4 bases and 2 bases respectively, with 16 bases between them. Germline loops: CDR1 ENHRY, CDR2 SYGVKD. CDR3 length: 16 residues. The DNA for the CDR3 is TGTGCCATCAGTGGCTCACGGGACACGAACACAGATACGCAGTATTTT. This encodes CAISGSRDTNTDTQYF.

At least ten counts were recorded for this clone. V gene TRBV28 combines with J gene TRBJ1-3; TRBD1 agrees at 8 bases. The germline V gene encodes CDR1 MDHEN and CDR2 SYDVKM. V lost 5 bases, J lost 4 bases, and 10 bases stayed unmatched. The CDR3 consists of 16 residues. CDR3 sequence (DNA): TGTGCCAGCAGTCCTAGAGGACAGGGACAAGGAAACACCATATATTTT. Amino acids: CASSPRGQGQGNTIYF. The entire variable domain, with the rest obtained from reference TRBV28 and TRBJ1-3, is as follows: DVKVTQSSRYLVKRTGEKVFLECVQDMDHENMFWYRQDPGLGLRLIYFSYDVKMKEKGDIPEGYSVSREKKERFSLILESASTNQTSMYLCASSPRGQGQGNTIYFGEGSWLTVV.

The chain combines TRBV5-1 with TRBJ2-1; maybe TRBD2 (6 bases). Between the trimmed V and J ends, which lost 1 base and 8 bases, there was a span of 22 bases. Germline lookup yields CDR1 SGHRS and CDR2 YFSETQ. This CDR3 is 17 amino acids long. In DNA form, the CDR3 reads TGCGCCAGCAGCTTGCGGAGGGGTTGGTACGAGGACGATGAGCAGTTCTTC. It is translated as CASSLRRGWYEDDEQFF. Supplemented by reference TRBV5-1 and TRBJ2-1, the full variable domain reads KAGVTQTPRYLIKTRGQQVTLSCSPISGHRSVSWYQQTPGQGLQFLFEYFSETQRNKGNFPGRFSGRQFSNSRSEMNVSTLELGDSALYLCASSLRRGWYEDDEQFFGPGTRLTVL.